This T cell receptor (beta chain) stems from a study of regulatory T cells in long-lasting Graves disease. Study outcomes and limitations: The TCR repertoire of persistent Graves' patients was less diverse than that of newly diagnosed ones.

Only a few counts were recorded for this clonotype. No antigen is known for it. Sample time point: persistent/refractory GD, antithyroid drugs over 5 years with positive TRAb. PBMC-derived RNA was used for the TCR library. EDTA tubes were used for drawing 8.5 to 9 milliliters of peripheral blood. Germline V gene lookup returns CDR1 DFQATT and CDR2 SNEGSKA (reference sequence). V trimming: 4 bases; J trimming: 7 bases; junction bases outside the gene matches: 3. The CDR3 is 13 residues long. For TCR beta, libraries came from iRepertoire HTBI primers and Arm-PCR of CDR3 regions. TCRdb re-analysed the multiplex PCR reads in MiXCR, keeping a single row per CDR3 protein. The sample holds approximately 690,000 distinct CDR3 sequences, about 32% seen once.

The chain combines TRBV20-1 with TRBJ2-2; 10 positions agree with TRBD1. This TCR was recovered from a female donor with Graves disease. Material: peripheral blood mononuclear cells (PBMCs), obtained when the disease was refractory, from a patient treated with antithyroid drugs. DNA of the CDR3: TGCAGTGCTAAAGGACAGGGGGGCGGGGAGCTGTTTTTT. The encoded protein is CSAKGQGGGELFF.